This entry features one TCR beta chain sequence. Its cognate antigen is unknown. Time point meaning: newly diagnosed GD, antithyroid drugs for less than 3 months. There was RNA extracted from PBMCs, and the TCR library was made from it. This sample was included in a study of regulatory T cells in long-lasting Graves disease. Regarding the study as a whole: What was studied was peripheral blood only, and not thyroid tissue. Segments TRBV28, TRBJ1-2 and TRBJ2-5 showed preferential usage in persistent disease.

Construction of the TCR beta libraries employed iRepertoire HTBI primers in conjunction with Arm-PCR of CDR3 regions. TCRdb ran MiXCR on the multiplex PCR reads and lists one entry per CDR3 protein. The repertoire holds about 350,000 distinct CDR3 sequences, with roughly 17% as singletons. Germline V gives CDR1 MGHRA, CDR2 YSYEKL. Trimming shortened V by 0 bases and J by 7 bases, and 7 bases separated the two germline ends. This CDR3 comprises 13 residues. This sample was shared with a second study, whose subject was T cells in Graves' hyperthyroidism and ophthalmopathy. This second study says: Using the HTBI primer set, a first-round RT-PCR was run on the TCR CDR3. Blood held most thyroid clonotypes expanded above 0.001 frequency.

The TCR was taken from a young woman with Graves disease. The sample here was peripheral blood mononuclear cells (PBMCs), taken at new diagnosis, from a patient treated with antithyroid drugs. V usage is TRBV4-1 and J usage is TRBJ2-1; D is undetermined. The CDR3 sequence is CASSQDARNEQFF. CDR3 sequence (DNA): TGCGCCAGCAGCCAAGATGCAAGAAATGAGCAGTTCTTC.